A selection of T cell receptor beta chains follows, all from one sample in a study of shared clonotypes between healthy human individuals. Produced via immunoSEQ multiplex PCR; TCRdb's table is partial and in-frame only. The sample includes approximately 2,000,000 clones, 85% to 95% of them seen just once. The material sequenced was naive CD4+ T cells from PBMCs. The source of these receptors is a man between 18 and 29 years old in good health. Some clones in this sample may be carry-over from other donors' samples. Each CDR3 is given with its conserved first and last residue. D genes are given only for firm matches. Clone size is shown for a subset of rows, as once, few, many or a class of expanded clone.

TRBV27	TRBJ2-1	.	.	TGTGCCAGCAGTTTTCGACAGAGGGGCAATGAGCAGTTCTTC	CASSFRQRGNEQFF
TRBV19	TRBJ2-2	TRBD1	.	TGTGCCAGTAGTCCCACAGGGGGTAAGCTGTTTTTT	CASSPTGGKLFF
TRBV9	TRBJ2-1	.	.	TGTGCCAGCAGCGTCGCAGGGTCCTACAATGAGCAGTTCTTC	CASSVAGSYNEQFF
TRBV11-2	TRBJ2-2	TRBD2	.	TGTGCCAGCAGCTCGCGTCTAGCGGGAGTAGGGACCGGGGAGCTGTTTTTT	CASSSRLAGVGTGELFF
TRBV30	TRBJ2-7	.	.	TGTGCCTGGAGTGCCGGAGCTTACGAGCAGTACTTC	CAWSAGAYEQYF
TRBV2	TRBJ1-1	TRBD1	.	TGTGCCAGCAGCTTGAGTTTTGGGCAGGGGGCCCTATGGACTGAAGCTTTCTTT	CASSLSFGQGALWTEAFF
TRBV6-1	TRBJ2-5	TRBD1	.	TGTGCCAGCACCCGCGGGACAGGGCAAGAGACCCAGTACTTC	CASTRGTGQETQYF
TRBV7-9	TRBJ2-7	.	.	TGTGCCAGCAGCCTGTTCGAGGGCCCCTACGAGCAGTACTTC	CASSLFEGPYEQYF
TRBV28	TRBJ2-6	.	.	TGTGCCAGCAGTCCCGCCCTCGGGGCCAACGTCCTGACTTTC	CASSPALGANVLTF
TRBV29-1	TRBJ2-2	.	.	TGCAGCGTTGAAGAAGGGGTCGGGGAGCTGTTTTTT	CSVEEGVGELFF
TRBV15	TRBJ2-7	.	.	TGTGCCACCTCAGGGCACTACGAGCAGTACTTC	CATSGHYEQYF
TRBV6-5	TRBJ2-5	.	.	TGTGCCAGCAGTTTCACAGGACTACAAGAGACCCAGTACTTC	CASSFTGLQETQYF
TRBV19	TRBJ2-3	TRBD2	.	TGTGCCAGTAGCCGTAGCGGGAGCACAGATACGCAGTATTTT	CASSRSGSTDTQYF
TRBV5-4	TRBJ2-7	TRBD2	.	TGTGCCAGCAGCTTGGCCCTAGCGGGAGGTAACTCCTACGAGCAGTACTTC	CASSLALAGGNSYEQYF
TRBV7-2	TRBJ1-1	.	.	TGTGCCAGCAGCTCTTACACTGAAGCTTTCTTT	CASSSYTEAFF
TRBV6-6	TRBJ2-2	TRBD2	.	TGTGCCAGCAGAGGGACTAGCGGGAGTACCGGGGAGCTGTTTTTT	CASRGTSGSTGELFF
TRBV5-1	TRBJ1-2	.	.	TGCGCCAGCAGCGGGGGGCGGGCTGAAGGCTACACCTTC	CASSGGRAEGYTF
TRBV28	TRBJ2-3	TRBD2	.	TGTGCCAGCAGTTCCGGGACTAGCGGGAGTCACGGAACAGATACGCAGTATTTT	CASSSGTSGSHGTDTQYF
TRBV30	TRBJ2-5	TRBD1	.	TGTGCCTGGAGTGTAGGTTACGGGGACAGGGGGTTTCAAGAGACCCAGTACTTC	CAWSVGYGDRGFQETQYF
TRBV27	TRBJ2-7	.	.	TGTGCCAGCGGATCGCCCATCCGTCGTAAGCCTAGCTCCTACGAGCAGTACTTC	CASGSPIRRKPSSYEQYF
TRBV5-8	TRBJ2-7	TRBD1	.	TGTGCCAGCAGCTCCCGGGACAGATTATACTTC	CASSSRDRLYF
TRBV10-1	TRBJ2-3	TRBD1	once	TGCGCCACCTCAGGGGGAGATACGCAGTATTTT	CATSGGDTQYF
TRBV27	TRBJ2-7	.	.	TGTGCCAGCAGTTTATCGGGAGTTAGGGACGAGCAGTACTTC	CASSLSGVRDEQYF
TRBV2	TRBJ2-2	.	.	TGTGCCGGCCAGGAGTTTAGCGCCAACACCGGGGAGCTGTTTTTT	CAGQEFSANTGELFF
TRBV5-1	TRBJ2-7	.	.	TGCGCCAGCAGCTTGGCTCGCCTGCCACACTCCTACGAGCAGTACTTC	CASSLARLPHSYEQYF